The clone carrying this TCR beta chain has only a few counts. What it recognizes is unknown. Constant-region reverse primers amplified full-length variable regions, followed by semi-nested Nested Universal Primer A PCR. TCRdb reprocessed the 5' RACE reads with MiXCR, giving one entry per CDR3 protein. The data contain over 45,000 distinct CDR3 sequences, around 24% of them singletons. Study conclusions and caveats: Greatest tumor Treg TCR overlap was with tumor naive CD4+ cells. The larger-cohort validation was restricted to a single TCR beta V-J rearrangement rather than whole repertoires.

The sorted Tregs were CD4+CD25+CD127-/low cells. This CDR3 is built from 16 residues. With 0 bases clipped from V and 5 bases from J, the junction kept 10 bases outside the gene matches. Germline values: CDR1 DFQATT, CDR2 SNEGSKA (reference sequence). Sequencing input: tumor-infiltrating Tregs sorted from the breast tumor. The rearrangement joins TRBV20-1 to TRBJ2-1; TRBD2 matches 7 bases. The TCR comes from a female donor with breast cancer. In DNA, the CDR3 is TGCAGTGCTAGAGATCGGGCGGGACTACTGAACAATGAGCAGTTCTTC. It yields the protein CSARDRAGLLNNEQFF.